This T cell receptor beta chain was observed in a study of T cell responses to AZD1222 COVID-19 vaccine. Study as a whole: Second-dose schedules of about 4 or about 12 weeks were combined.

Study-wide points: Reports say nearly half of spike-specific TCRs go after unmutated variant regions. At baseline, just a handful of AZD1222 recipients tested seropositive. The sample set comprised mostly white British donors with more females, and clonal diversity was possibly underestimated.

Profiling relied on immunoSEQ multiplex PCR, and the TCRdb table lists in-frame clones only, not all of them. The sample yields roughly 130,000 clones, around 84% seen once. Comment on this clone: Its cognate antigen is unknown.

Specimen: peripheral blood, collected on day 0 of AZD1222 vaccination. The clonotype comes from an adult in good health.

CDR3 protein: CASSNQYSGANVLTF. The DNA for the CDR3 is TGTGCCAGCTCGAACCAGTACTCTGGGGCCAACGTCCTGACTTTC. The rearrangement uses TRBV9 and TRBJ2-6, with D hard to call. Germline loops: CDR1 SGDLS, CDR2 YYNGEE. Trimming cost V 7 bases and J 0 bases, with 11 bases left between them. The CDR3 extends over 15 amino acids.